Each of the 10 T cell receptor beta chains below was sequenced from the same sample in a study of T cells in women clearing cervical HPV infection. Repertoires were generated with immunoSEQ multiplex PCR, while TCRdb's copy carries only in-frame clones and drops some. This repertoire includes roughly 30,000 clones. Sequencing was carried out using blood buffy coat. These TCRs come from a woman aged 18 to 69 with a cervical HPV16 infection that either progressed to CIN3+ or cleared (not recorded which).

This clone is called medium-sized based on its frequency. The sequenced fragment ends 3 residues before the CDR3 boundary, so the rest is inferred from the germline J gene. The chain links TRBV18 to TRBJ2-6, with no clear D. V lost 5 bases and J lost 6, with 8 bases in between. CDR3 length: 13 residues. Germline CDR1 is KGHSH and CDR2 is LQKENI. The CDR3 sequence is CASSLGLANVLTF. CDR3 DNA (partial): TGTGCCAGCTCATTAGGGCTGGCCAACGTC.

For this clone: Read sequence stops 3 residues before the CDR3 end, and the germline J gene provides the missing end. The chain is built from TRBV10-3 and TRBJ1-1; 8 nucleotides agree with TRBD1. This CDR3 has 13 residues. Germline trimming cut 10 bases from V and 6 bases from J; bases unmatched to any gene: 10. Germline assignment: CDR1 ENHRY and CDR2 SYGVKD. The part of the CDR3 DNA that was read is TGTGCCACCAGGCCGACAGGGGTTTCTGAA. Amino acids: CATRPTGVSE. The complete CDR3 sequence is CATRPTGVSEAFF.

A remark on this clone: The CDR3 end lies 3 residues beyond the end of the read and is filled in from the germline J gene. The V and J genes are TRBV5-6 and TRBJ2-7; 10 nucleotides align to TRBD2. V shed 0 bases, J shed 4 bases, and the junction held 4 bases outside the gene matches. The CDR3 covers 15 residues. The V gene's germline CDR1 is SGHDT and CDR2 YYEEEE. The CDR3 bases that were read are TGTGCCAGCAGCTTGGGGGGGACTAGCGTTTACGAG. Translating it yields CASSLGGTSVYE. The complete CDR3 reads CASSLGGTSVYEQYF.

On this clone itself: The missing CDR3 end, 3 residues past where the read stops, is filled in from the germline J gene. The chain uses TRBV30 and TRBJ2-2; the D gene could be TRBD1 or TRBD2 (6 bases each). Germline-derived CDR1 and CDR2 are GTSNPN and SVGIG (reference sequence). The CDR3 covers 15 residues. The CDR3 protein is CAWSVQGGGGEKLFF. The sequenced CDR3 bases are TGTGCCTGGAGTGTACAGGGAGGAGGGGGTGAAAAG.

A word on this clone: The observed sequence ends 3 residues before the CDR3 terminus, with the missing tail filled in from the germline J gene. V usage is TRBV19 and J usage is TRBJ2-7; D ambiguous. Germline CDR1 LNHDA, CDR2 SQIVND (reference sequence). This CDR3 region has 13 residues. The germline V and J ends were trimmed by 3 bases and 2 bases, with 8 bases remaining between them. Incomplete CDR3 DNA: TGTGCCAGTAGTATCTACAGCACCTACGAG. Protein product: CASSIYSTYE. The entire CDR3 sequence reads CASSIYSTYEQYF.

Concerning this clone itself: The read ends 3 residues shy of where the CDR3 ends; the end is completed using the germline J gene. This chain uses TRBV5-4 with TRBJ2-2; D ambiguous. Trimming cost V 0 bases and J 6 bases, with 6 bases left between them. This CDR3 region has 13 residues. CDR1 and CDR2 (germline): SGHNT, YYREEE (reference sequence). The CDR3 bases that were read are TGTGCCAGCAGCTTGGCTTTTCCCGGGGAG. This sequence encodes CASSLAFPGE. The full CDR3 sequence reads CASSLAFPGELFF.

About this clone: The CDR3 goes on 3 residues after the read ends, and that part is filled in from the germline J gene. The J gene is TRBJ2-2, the V gene TRBV20-1, with D uncertain. The CDR3 covers 14 residues. Germline lookup yields CDR1 DFQATT and CDR2 SNEGSKA (reference sequence). The CDR3 DNA, read in part, is TGCAGTGCTAGAGACCCGGTCGGTAATGAAAAG. The encoded protein is CSARDPVGNEK. The entire CDR3 reads CSARDPVGNEKLFF.

Partial CDR3 DNA: TGTGCCAGCAGTGAATTGAGGGGTTTTGAAAAG. This sequence encodes CASSELRGFEK. The CDR3, in full, reads CASSELRGFEKLFF. The rearrangement links TRBV6-1 to TRBJ2-2; the D call may be TRBD1 or TRBD2 (5 bases each). From the germline J gene comes the end of the CDR3, since the read stops 3 residues before it. From germline, CDR1 is MNHNS and CDR2 SASEGT. The CDR3 length is 14 residues.

As to this clone: The CDR3 goes on 3 residues after the read ends, and that part is filled in from the germline J gene. This chain uses TRBV7-8 with TRBJ1-2, with D perhaps TRBD1 (6 bases). With 5 bases removed from V and 5 bases from J, the gap between germline ends came to 21 bases. In germline, CDR1 is SGHVS, CDR2 FQNEAQ. This CDR3 has 16 residues. CDR3 loop: CASSPRTAGAIYGYTF. The sequenced part of the CDR3 DNA is TGTGCCAGCAGCCCCCGAACGGCGGGGGCGATTTATGGC.

A remark on this clone: The CDR3 end lies 3 residues beyond the end of the read and is filled in from the germline J gene. The chain uses TRBV30 and TRBJ1-6, with no clear D. CDR1 is GTSNPN and CDR2 is SVGIG in the germline V gene (reference sequence). V lost 0 bases, J lost 7 bases, and 13 bases lay in between. CDR3 length equals 15 residues. The chain's CDR3 is CAWSVLVMQNSPLHF. CDR3 DNA (partial): TGTGCCTGGAGTGTACTAGTCATGCAAAATTCACCC. Full variable domain (outside the CDR3, taken from reference TRBV30 and TRBJ1-6): SQTIHQWPATLVQPVGSPLSLECTVEGTSNPNLYWYRQAAGRGLQLLFYSVGIGQISSEVPQNLSASRPQDRQFILSSKKLLLSDSGFYLCAWSVLVMQNSPLHFGNGTRLTVT.